This is a list of T cell receptor beta chains from one sample in a study of PD-L1 blockade in urothelial cancer. The table came from immunoSEQ multiplex PCR; TCRdb's copy has only in-frame clones and leaves some out. The sample has 45,000 to 60,000 clones; 70% to 90% are singletons. The sample here was PBMCs, taken around atezolizumab (anti-PD-L1) treatment. Source of these receptors: a man in his 60s with urothelial cancer. CDR3s include the opening cysteine and the closing phenylalanine or tryptophan. D genes are given only for firm matches. Size values are once, few and many counts, or a class for expanded clones, and some rows have none.

TRBJ1-5 | . | once | TRBV2 | CASRQGINSNQPQHF | TGTGCCAGCAGACAGGGAATTAATAGCAATCAGCCCCAGCATTTT
TRBJ1-4 | . | . | TRBV19 | CASSTGTLTGTNEKLFF | TGTGCCAGTAGTACCGGGACTCTAACAGGAACTAATGAAAAACTGTTTTTT
TRBJ1-2 | TRBD1 | . | TRBV7-9 | CASSVGGTNYGYTF | TGTGCCAGCAGCGTAGGGGGCACTAACTATGGCTACACCTTC
TRBJ2-7 | TRBD2 | . | TRBV18 | CASSNSGRADEQYF | TGTGCCAGCTCAAATAGCGGGAGGGCCGACGAGCAGTACTTC
TRBJ2-1 | TRBD1 | . | TRBV6-6 | CASTAARGHNEQFF | TGTGCCAGCACCGCCGCAAGGGGGCACAATGAGCAGTTCTTC
TRBJ1-2 | . | . | TRBV28 | CASSSSTGGVNYGYTF | .
TRBJ2-7 | TRBD2 | . | TRBV5-1 | CASSLESGTKYEQYF | TGCGCCAGCAGCTTGGAAAGCGGGACTAAGTACGAGCAGTACTTC
TRBJ2-3 | . | . | TRBV6-1 | CTYRPGGTDTQYF | TGTACCTATCGTCCAGGGGGCACAGATACGCAGTATTTT
TRBJ2-7 | TRBD1 | . | TRBV6-6 | CASSYSSTGIPYF | TGTGCCAGCAGTTACTCCTCGACAGGGATCCCGTACTTC
TRBJ1-6 | . | . | TRBV27 | CASSPVNSPLHF | TGTGCCAGCAGTCCCGTAAATTCACCCCTCCACTTT
TRBJ2-1 | TRBD2 | . | TRBV4-1 | CASSQGLAVLNEQFF | TGCGCCAGCAGCCAAGGACTAGCGGTACTCAATGAGCAGTTCTTC
TRBJ2-7 | TRBD2 | . | TRBV28 | CASSRGGANPYEQYF | TGTGCCAGCAGCCGGGGGGGAGCGAACCCTTACGAGCAGTACTTC
TRBJ2-1 | TRBD1 | . | TRBV19 | CASKGWGQGNNEQFF | TGTGCCAGTAAAGGTTGGGGACAGGGAAACAATGAGCAGTTCTTC
TRBJ2-3 | TRBD1 | once | TRBV6-4 | CASARDRSTDTQYF | TGTGCCAGCGCACGGGACAGGAGCACAGATACGCAGTATTTT
TRBJ2-1 | . | . | TRBV10-1 | CASQVDSSYNEQFF | TGCGCCAGCCAAGTGGACAGCTCCTACAATGAGCAGTTCTTC
TRBJ2-2 | TRBD2 | . | TRBV19 | CASSTYYSGTNTGELFF | TGTGCCAGTAGCACTTATTACAGCGGGACGAACACCGGGGAGCTGTTTTTT
TRBJ2-1 | TRBD2 | once | TRBV7-9 | CASRGGDPGSGNEQFF | TGTGCCAGCAGGGGGGGGGATCCAGGGTCGGGCAATGAGCAGTTCTTC
TRBJ2-7 | . | . | TRBV19 | CASSILPPGNGYEQYF | TGTGCCAGTAGTATTCTGCCCCCGGGGAATGGCTACGAGCAGTACTTC
TRBJ1-1 | TRBD1 | . | TRBV7-3 | CASSLAGTGIASEAFF | TGTGCCAGCAGCCTTGCCGGGACAGGGATTGCGAGTGAAGCTTTCTTT
TRBJ2-2 | . | . | TRBV1 | CTSSLKGPSKLFF | TGCACCAGCAGCCTGAAGGGGCCCTCGAAGCTGTTTTTT
TRBJ2-5 | . | . | TRBV10-3 | CAISDSRGRERQETQYF | TGTGCCATCAGTGATTCGAGAGGGCGGGAAAGGCAAGAGACCCAGTACTTC
TRBJ2-3 | . | . | TRBV5-6 | CASSFVGGNPGTDTQYF | TGTGCCAGCAGCTTCGTCGGCGGTAACCCTGGCACAGATACGCAGTATTTT